Below are 6 T cell receptor beta chains sequenced from a single sample in a study of T cells in women clearing cervical HPV infection. Method: immunoSEQ multiplex PCR; TCRdb's copy keeps in-frame clones and lacks some. In all, the sample yields around 23,000 clones. The sequenced material came from blood buffy coat. The receptor source for this set is a woman between 18 and 75 years old with a cervical HPV16 infection that either progressed to CIN3+ or cleared (not recorded which).

As to this clone: The CDR3 goes on 3 residues after the read ends, and that part is filled in from the germline J gene. The rearrangement joins TRBV13 to TRBJ2-7; TRBD2 aligns across 15 bases. V shed 2 bases, J shed 6 bases, and the junction held 2 bases outside the gene matches. Germline assignment: CDR1 PRHDT and CDR2 FYEKMQ (reference sequence). The CDR3 is 15 amino acids. The part of the CDR3 DNA that was read is TGTGCCAGCAGCTTACCGGGACTAGCGGGAGGCGAG. The encoded protein is CASSLPGLAGGE. The full CDR3 sequence reads CASSLPGLAGGEQYF.

About this clone itself: The CDR3 end lies 3 residues beyond the end of the read and is filled in from the germline J gene. This chain uses TRBV6-2 or TRBV6-3 with TRBJ2-6, with a weak D call TRBD2 (7 bases). Germline loops: CDR1 MNHEY, CDR2 SVGEGT. The V and J ends lost 6 bases and 0 bases respectively, with 12 bases between them. This CDR3 comprises 16 residues. CDR3 in amino acids: CASSSGEGSGANVLTF. Partial CDR3 DNA: TGTGCCAGCAGCTCAGGGGAGGGCTCTGGGGCCAACGTC.

Concerning this clone itself: The sequence runs out 3 residues before the end of the CDR3; the remainder is reconstructed from the germline J gene. The rearrangement joins TRBV10-1 to TRBJ1-1; no definite D call. From germline, CDR1 is WNHNN and CDR2 SYGVQD (reference sequence). V lost 3 bases, J lost 5 bases, and 4 bases lay in between. This CDR3 is 11 amino acids long. CDR3 DNA (partial): TGCGCCAGCAGTGACGGGACTGAA. Its protein is CASSDGTE. The complete CDR3 sequence is CASSDGTEAFF.

The CDR3 DNA, read in part, is TGTGCCAGCAGCCCCAGCATGGGCTCTGGAAACGCT. It encodes CASSPSMGSGNA. The whole CDR3 protein is CASSPSMGSGNAIYF. This chain joins TRBV7-6 and TRBJ1-3; unclear D gene. The read comes to an end 3 residues before the CDR3 does, leaving the germline J gene to fill in the end. The CDR3 has 15 amino acids. Germline CDR1 SGHVS, CDR2 FNYEAQ.

A note on this clone: The DNA ends 3 residues before the CDR3 does, and the rest of the CDR3 is filled in from the germline J gene. The rearrangement links TRBV5-1 to TRBJ1-2, with D possibly matching TRBD1 (6 bases). Germline-derived CDR1 and CDR2 are SGHRS and YFSETQ. The CDR3 is 16 residues long. Incomplete CDR3 DNA: TGCGCCAGCAGCTTAGACACGACAGGCGGCAAGGGGGGC. Translation gives CASSLDTTGGKGG. The full CDR3 protein reads CASSLDTTGGKGGYTF.

On this clone itself: The CDR3 end is not reached by the read, which stops 3 residues before it; the germline J gene fills it in. This chain uses TRBV18 with TRBJ2-3; D might be TRBD2 (5 bases). CDR3 length: 14 residues. V lost 6 bases to trimming and J lost 5 bases, with 15 bases between them. The germline V gene encodes CDR1 KGHSH and CDR2 LQKENI. The CDR3 bases that were read are TGTGCCAGCTCCCTTACCGACCGGGGAGATACG. It specifies CASSLTDRGDT. The complete CDR3 protein is CASSLTDRGDTQYF.